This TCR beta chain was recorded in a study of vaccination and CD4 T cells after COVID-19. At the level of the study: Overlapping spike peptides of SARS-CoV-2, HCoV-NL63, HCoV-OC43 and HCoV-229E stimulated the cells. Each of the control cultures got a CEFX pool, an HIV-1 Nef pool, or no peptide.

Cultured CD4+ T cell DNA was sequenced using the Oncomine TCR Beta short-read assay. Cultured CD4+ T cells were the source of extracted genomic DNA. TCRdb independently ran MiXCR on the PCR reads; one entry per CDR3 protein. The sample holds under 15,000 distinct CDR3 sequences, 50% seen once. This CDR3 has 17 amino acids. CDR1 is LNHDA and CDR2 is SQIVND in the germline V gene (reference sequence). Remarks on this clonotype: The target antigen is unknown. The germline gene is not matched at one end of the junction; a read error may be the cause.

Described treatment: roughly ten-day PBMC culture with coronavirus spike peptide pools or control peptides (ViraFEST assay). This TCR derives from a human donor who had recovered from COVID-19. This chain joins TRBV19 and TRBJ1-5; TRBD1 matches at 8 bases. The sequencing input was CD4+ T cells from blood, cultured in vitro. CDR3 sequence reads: CASSISRLGQGNQPQHF. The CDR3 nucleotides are TGTGCCAGTAGTATAAGTCGACTTGGACAGGGCAACCAGCCCCAGCATTTT.